The T cell receptor beta chain under discussion was sequenced for a study of T-cell memory formation after mild COVID-19 (dated by TCRdb to the early 2020s). Looking at the study overall: Most TCR sequence clusters were specific to one of the two donors. T-cell clones expanding and contracting after mild COVID-19 in two donors were tracked by longitudinal TCRalpha and TCRbeta repertoire sequencing. Two young, previously healthy adult volunteers made up the cohort, one male and one female. Beyond this particular receptor, the publication reports: Some responding clones were detected in pre-infection memory, suggesting pre-existing cross-reactive memory T cells joined the SARS-CoV-2 response. SARS-CoV-2 specificity of the second-wave clones peaking on day 37 was not confirmed. Clones contracting from day 15 to 85 had balanced CD4/CD8 phenotypes, while a second wave expanding from day 15 to 37 was biased towards CD4+. Only a couple of mild cases were covered in the study, and larger cohorts including severe cases with pre-infection samples were considered necessary. Contracting CD4+ clones were located mainly in the CM and EM memory subsets, whereas CD8+ clones were found to be enriched in EMRA.

V trim: 4 bases; J trim: 6 bases; unmatched bases: 10. The germline V gene yields SGHRS for CDR1 and YFSETQ for CDR2. Spanning cysteine to phenylalanine, the CDR3 consists of 17 amino acids. The kept DNA is CDR3 alone, 51 bases in frame from the first base. This clonotype has a count of ten or more. Its antigen remains unidentified. Base qualities are missing; no much larger clone stands one base away. TCRdb shows the sequencer as Illumina NovaSeq 6000. TCRalpha and TCRbeta cDNA libraries were constructed by 5'RACE with constant-segment primers, with sample barcodes and unique molecular identifiers being introduced. Trizol reagent was used to extract RNA from every sample. Amplification of the libraries took two PCR steps, and the second step added a second sample barcode plus Illumina TruSeq adapters. Sequencing of libraries was performed on an Illumina NovaSeq with 2 x 150 bp paired-end reads. As for how the authors treated the data: The reads were demultiplexed and collapsed into UMI-guided consensus sequences using migec v1.2.7. With mixcr v2.1.11, UMI consensuses were aligned to TRA and TRB V and J templates and assembled into clonotypes. Clonotypes were classified as expanded or contracted when called significant by both edgeR and NoisET, with noise models trained on biological replicates. edgeR calls used a false discovery rate-adjusted p below 0.01 and a log2 fold-change threshold of 1. As an exploratory analysis of dynamics, PCA with hierarchical clustering was applied to max-normalized trajectories of the 1000 most abundant clonotypes. The CD4 or CD8 phenotype of responding clones was assigned using the separately sequenced CD4+ and CD8+ repertoires. TCRdb reprocessing: public reads trimmed at Q25 with fastp, clones called with MiXCR, in-frame beta chains kept. Every distinct CDR3 protein forms one entry, paired with its most common genes and DNA. These V and J calls derive from TCRdb rather than the authors' analysis. Counted in this sample were about 400,000 distinct CDR3 sequences; roughly 24% of them appeared once. Of the sample, roughly 9.7% falls within the top ten clones.

Ficoll-Paque density gradient centrifugation was the method used to isolate PBMCs. This chain joins TRBV5-1 to TRBJ2-5, with 15 bases matching TRBD2. The receptor was isolated from an adult woman who had mild COVID-19 (a few samples of this study predate the infection). The sample titles of this study are shuffled in the database, so cell type and time point are left out; the donor was told from shared clones. The source material was PBMCs or a T cell subset sorted from them (not recorded which). The CDR3 corresponds to CASSNTRTSGGVQTQYF. The sequenced DNA: TGCGCCAGCAGCAATACAAGGACTAGCGGGGGGGTTCAGACCCAGTACTTC.